The subject of this entry is one T cell receptor beta chain. The antigen remains unidentified. In each sample, at least 7 million PBMCs were isolated. Next came a second PCR, run for about 6 to 12 cycles, which used a sample-barcoded 5' primer along with a J-beta primer mix. The template-switch adaptor was a 5' adaptor with 12 random nucleotides. It tagged each cDNA molecule. TCRdb re-analysed the 5' RACE reads in MiXCR, keeping a single row per CDR3 protein. The sample has just over 800,000 distinct CDR3 sequences; 62% are singletons. The data derive from a study of blood T cells in healthy people across ages. Study findings and constraints: When set beside aged donors, long-lived donors presented more naive CD4+ cells and higher diversity.

Sequencing was carried out using blood. This receptor was taken from a man aged 25 to 40 in good health.

The CDR3 DNA sequence: TGTGCCAGCAGCTTGGAAGGGCCGAGCGAGCAGTACTTC. Protein sequence: CASSLEGPSEQYF. J is TRBJ2-7 and V is TRBV5-5; no definite D call. Trimming removed 0 bases at V and 6 bases at J, with 10 bases between. Per the germline V gene, CDR1 is SGHKS and CDR2 is YYEKEE (reference sequence). CDR3 size: 13 residues.